The next 32 T cell receptor beta chains were all read from a single sample in a study of blood T cell repertoires in COVID-19. Generated by immunoSEQ multiplex PCR, the TCRdb table keeps only in-frame clones and is missing some. The data show roughly 480,000 clones, 75% to 90% seen once. Material: peripheral blood. The receptors were gathered from a man aged 18 to 30 with COVID-19, enrolled during active disease.

The V call is TRBV20-1, the J call TRBJ2-1, with D perhaps matching TRBD2 (6 bases). This CDR3 is built from 14 residues. Germline CDR1 is DFQATT and CDR2 is SNEGSKA (reference sequence). V lost 3 bases and J 6 bases, leaving 15 bases between the germline ends. The DNA of the CDR3 is TGCAGTGCTAGTCCGAGACTAGTAGGCAATGAGCAGTTCTTC. Translating gives CSASPRLVGNEQFF.

The chain combines TRBV2 with TRBJ1-5; 9 nucleotides match TRBD1. V shed 8 bases and J 6 bases; nucleotides not matched to a gene: 5. The CDR3 runs 13 residues. Per germline, CDR1 SNHLY and CDR2 FYNNEI. CDR3 in amino acids: CASRGTGIQPQHF. CDR3 nucleotides: TGTGCCAGCCGGGGGACAGGGATTCAGCCCCAGCATTTT.

The rearrangement uses TRBV19 and TRBJ2-1, with D possibly TRBD2 on 5 matching bases. V lost 2 bases to trimming and J lost 6 bases, with 17 bases between them. This CDR3 region has 16 residues. Looked up from germline, CDR1 is LNHDA and CDR2 is SQIVND (reference sequence). The DNA for the CDR3 is TGTGCCAGTAGTATATACTTCGCGGGCCTCTCCAATGAGCAGTTCTTC. Amino acids: CASSIYFAGLSNEQFF.

The chain carries TRBV19 and TRBJ1-6; D uncertain. This CDR3 has 13 residues. Germline V gene sequence: CDR1 LNHDA, CDR2 SQIVND (reference sequence). V was cut by 2 bases and J by 9 bases, with 8 bases left in between. CDR3 residues: CASSILGSSPLHF. The CDR3 nucleotides read TGTGCCAGTAGTATATTAGGGAGTTCACCCCTCCACTTT.

This clone was detected once. The rearrangement joins TRBV28 to TRBJ2-2; TRBD2 is a possible D gene (6 bases). Germline lookup yields CDR1 MDHEN and CDR2 SYDVKM. The ends were cut back, 6 bases at V and 1 base at J, with 9 bases in the middle. The CDR3 consists of 14 residues. The DNA for the CDR3 is TGTGCCAGCAGGGGGGGAGGGAACACCGGGGAGCTGTTTTTT. This translates into CASRGGGNTGELFF.

Only one count was recorded for this clone. The chain employs TRBV6-2 or TRBV6-3 and TRBJ1-2, with TRBD1 as a possible D gene (5 bases). The V and J ends lost 2 bases and 4 bases respectively, with 17 bases between them. From germline, CDR1 is MNHEY and CDR2 SVGEGT. The CDR3 consists of 16 residues. The CDR3 spells CASSYPDSAYLYGYTF. The CDR3, as DNA: TGTGCCAGCAGTTACCCTGACAGTGCGTACCTCTATGGCTACACCTTC.

The chain is built from TRBV6-4 and TRBJ2-6; D unclear. This CDR3 contains 14 residues. V was shortened by 7 bases and J by 2 bases, with 9 bases between the two germline ends. Germline V gives CDR1 MRHNA, CDR2 SNTAGT. CDR3 DNA sequence: TGTGCCAGCATTGGGCCAGCTGGGGCCAACGTCCTGACTTTC. Translated: CASIGPAGANVLTF.

The genes are TRBV4-1 and TRBJ2-7; D uncertain. The CDR3 consists of 13 residues. Germline V gene sequence: CDR1 MGHRA, CDR2 YSYEKL. Trimming removed 3 bases from V and 3 bases from J, with 9 bases in between. The CDR3 region is CASSQRLDYEQYF. CDR3 DNA sequence: TGCGCCAGCAGCCAGAGACTGGACTACGAGCAGTACTTC.

A few counts support this clone. The chain links TRBV5-1 to TRBJ1-1, with TRBD1 matching over 9 bases. This CDR3 comprises 15 residues. From germline, CDR1 is SGHRS and CDR2 YFSETQ. V lost 3 bases and J lost 3; bases outside the gene matches: 6. CDR3 protein: CASSYGDRVDTEAFF. The CDR3 DNA sequence: TGCGCCAGCAGCTACGGGGACAGGGTCGACACTGAAGCTTTCTTT. The variable domain in full, with the rest retrieved from reference TRBV5-1 and TRBJ1-1, is KAGVTQTPRYLIKTRGQQVTLSCSPISGHRSVSWYQQTPGQGLQFLFEYFSETQRNKGNFPGRFSGRQFSNSRSEMNVSTLELGDSALYLCASSYGDRVDTEAFFGQGTRLTVV.

The chain uses TRBV29-1 and TRBJ1-1; D possibly corresponds to TRBD1 (5 bases). The V end was cut by 6 bases, the J end by 3 bases, with 14 bases between. From germline, CDR1 is SQVTM and CDR2 ANQGSEA. The CDR3 sequence is 13 residues long. The CDR3 loop reads CSVGGRAHTEAFF. CDR3 in DNA: TGCAGCGTGGGGGGGAGGGCCCACACTGAAGCTTTCTTT.

The chain employs TRBV5-6 and TRBJ2-1, with 7 bases fitting TRBD2. V dropped 4 bases and J dropped 3; count of bases not matched to a gene: 4. This CDR3 is 14 amino acids long. Germline V gene data show CDR1 as SGHDT and CDR2 as YYEEEE. CDR3 bases: TGTGCCAGCAGCCCGGGACTATACTACAATGAGCAGTTCTTC. Protein sequence: CASSPGLYYNEQFF.

The CDR3 here is CATLYEQYF. The CDR3 region has the DNA TGTGCCACCCTCTACGAGCAGTACTTC. The chain links TRBV24-1 to TRBJ2-7, with D hard to call. The CDR3 is 9 amino acids. Trimming removed 9 bases at V and 3 bases at J, with 2 bases between. Germline CDR1 reads KGHDR; CDR2 reads SFDVKD.

The chain employs TRBV6-5 and TRBJ2-7; tentatively, D is TRBD2 (6 bases). Per germline, CDR1 MNHEY and CDR2 SVGAGI. The CDR3 contains 15 residues. Trimming left V 5 bases short and J 0 bases short, with 14 bases between. CDR3 DNA: TGTGCCAGCAGTCATGGGGGGAGGACCTCCTACGAGCAGTACTTC. It translates to CASSHGGRTSYEQYF.

The chain joins TRBV4-2 to TRBJ1-5, with D perhaps matching TRBD1 (5 bases). The CDR3 has 17 amino acids. Germline V gives CDR1 LGHNA, CDR2 YNFKEQ. V dropped 0 bases and J dropped 0 bases, with 12 bases sitting between them. The CDR3 here is CASSQDLPGYSNQPQHF. DNA for the CDR3: TGTGCCAGCAGCCAAGATTTACCAGGGTATAGCAATCAGCCCCAGCATTTT.

The CDR3 nucleotides read TGTGCCAGCAGTGACACAGGGTGGACCGGGGAGCTGTTTTTT. Translated: CASSDTGWTGELFF. The chain employs TRBV6-4 and TRBJ2-2, with a possible D match to TRBD1 (6 bases). This CDR3 spans 14 amino acids. V was trimmed by 2 bases and J by 5 bases, leaving 9 bases between them. Germline-derived CDR1 and CDR2 are MRHNA and SNTAGT.

This chain links TRBV20-1 with TRBJ2-7; 8 nucleotides agree with TRBD1. Per the germline V gene, CDR1 is DFQATT and CDR2 is SNEGSKA (reference sequence). This CDR3 contains 18 residues. V lost 3 bases and J lost 2; bases outside the gene matches: 18. The CDR3 nucleotides read TGCAGTGCTAGTGAGGGGGGCAGGGGGCCCTCCCACCCCTACGAGCAGTACTTC. Protein product: CSASEGGRGPSHPYEQYF.

The genes are TRBV27 and TRBJ1-1; 8 bases are shared with TRBD1. Germline CDR1 and CDR2: MNHEY and SMNVEV (reference sequence). The CDR3 has 16 amino acids. With V trimmed by 6 bases and J by 4 bases, 13 bases remained unmatched. The CDR3 protein is CASRPIFRGRGTEAFF. CDR3 coding DNA: TGTGCCAGCAGACCGATATTCAGGGGGCGCGGCACTGAAGCTTTCTTT.

The chain recombines TRBV4-2 with TRBJ2-7, with 7 bases that match TRBD2. V gave up 0 bases and J gave up 3 bases; unmatched junction bases: 5. Germline values: CDR1 LGHNA, CDR2 YNFKEQ. The CDR3 has 15 residues. CDR3 DNA sequence: TGTGCCAGCAGCCAAGATATGAGCGGGGTCTACGAGCAGTACTTC. Translating it yields CASSQDMSGVYEQYF.

A note on this clone: In the same sample, other DNA sequences code for this CDR3. The CDR3 nucleotides are TGTGCCAGCAGCCAGGGGACAGTGACCTACGAGCAGTACTTC. Protein: CASSQGTVTYEQYF. This chain uses TRBV3-1 (or the pseudogene TRBV3-2) with TRBJ2-7; 7 bases fit TRBD1. CDR1 is LGHDT and CDR2 is YNNKEL in the germline V gene (reference sequence). The CDR3 totals 14 residues. The V and J ends lost 3 bases and 2 bases, in that order; junction bases with no gene match: 4.

The chain joins TRBV30 to TRBJ1-2; D is unclear. Deletions cut 3 bases from V and 6 bases from J, with 5 bases between. This CDR3 comprises 10 residues. In germline, CDR1 is GTSNPN, CDR2 SVGIG (reference sequence). The CDR3 loop reads CAWSADGYTF. The DNA of the CDR3 is TGTGCCTGGAGCGCGGATGGCTACACCTTC.

This CDR3 reads CASSGRGDWEQFF. The CDR3 DNA follows: TGTGCCAGTAGTGGCAGGGGGGACTGGGAGCAGTTCTTC. This chain connects TRBV19 to TRBJ2-1; a possible D gene is TRBD1 (7 bases). This CDR3 is 13 amino acids long. Germline loops: CDR1 LNHDA, CDR2 SQIVND (reference sequence). Trimming left V 5 bases short and J 10 bases short, with 15 bases between. Full variable domain (remainder filled in from reference TRBV19 and TRBJ2-1): DGGITQSPKYLFRKEGQNVTLSCEQNLNHDAMYWYRQDPGQGLRLIYYSQIVNDFQKGDIAEGYSVSREKKESFPLTVTSAQKNPTAFYLCASSGRGDWEQFFGPGTRLTVL.

The chain recombines TRBV5-6 with TRBJ2-5; D not resolved. CDR3 length: 14 amino acids. V was cut by 3 bases and J by 3 bases, with 12 bases left in between. Germline V gives CDR1 SGHDT, CDR2 YYEEEE. The DNA of the CDR3 is TGTGCCAGCAGCTCCCTGCGGAAAGAAGAGACCCAGTACTTC. It encodes CASSSLRKEETQYF.

The chain carries TRBV7-8 and TRBJ2-6; D is possibly TRBD2 (5 bases). V lost 3 bases to trimming and J lost 0 bases, with 12 bases between them. Per the germline V gene, CDR1 is SGHVS and CDR2 is FQNEAQ. The CDR3 is made up of 17 amino acids. This chain's CDR3 is CASSFAGPYSGANVLTF. For the CDR3, the DNA is TGTGCCAGCAGCTTCGCGGGTCCGTACTCTGGGGCCAACGTCCTGACTTTC.

The genes are TRBV9 and TRBJ2-4, with D unclear. Germline CDR1 and CDR2: SGDLS and YYNGEE. Trimming took off 0 bases at V and 3 bases at J, with 10 bases between the two ends. CDR3 length: 15 amino acids. For the CDR3, the DNA is TGTGCCAGCAGCGTAGGGGCTGTCGGCAAAAACATTCAGTACTTC. This encodes CASSVGAVGKNIQYF.

This clone was seen only once. The V gene is TRBV4-1, the J gene TRBJ2-5, with a tentative D call TRBD2 (7 bases). This CDR3 region has 15 residues. V lost 1 base to trimming and J lost 5 bases, with 14 bases between them. Germline CDR1 is MGHRA and CDR2 is YSYEKL. This chain's CDR3 is CASSQAGGAQETQYF. CDR3 nucleotides: TGCGCCAGCAGCCAAGCGGGGGGCGCCCAGGAGACCCAGTACTTC.

This clone was seen only once. The chain is built from TRBV5-4 and TRBJ2-2; 15 nucleotides match TRBD2. CDR3 length: 17 amino acids. The V gene end was trimmed by 3 bases and the J gene end by 4 bases; junction bases not matched to a gene: 4. Germline loops: CDR1 SGHNT, CDR2 YYREEE (reference sequence). The CDR3 protein is CASSSGTSGGPTGELFF. In DNA, the CDR3 is TGTGCCAGCAGCTCCGGGACTAGCGGGGGGCCCACCGGGGAGCTGTTTTTT.

The gene calls are TRBV2 and TRBJ1-5; D gene uncertain. The CDR3 loop spans 13 amino acids. Germline CDR1 and CDR2: SNHLY and FYNNEI. Trimming took 10 bases from V and 6 from J, leaving 16 bases between them. CDR3 loop: CAISVGRGQPQHF. The CDR3 region has the DNA TGTGCCATTTCAGTGGGCCGGGGTCAGCCCCAGCATTTT.

J is TRBJ2-2 and V is TRBV10-3; 8 bases align to TRBD1. This CDR3 has 16 amino acids. In germline, CDR1 is ENHRY, CDR2 SYGVKD. Losses at the gene ends were 0 bases for V and 1 base for J; bases not matched to a gene: 1. As DNA, the CDR3 is TGTGCCATCAGTGAGTCGGGACAGGTGAACACCGGGGAGCTGTTTTTT. Encoded protein: CAISESGQVNTGELFF.

The chain joins TRBV29-1 to TRBJ1-2; a possible D gene is TRBD1 (6 bases). The CDR3 length is 13 residues. With 7 bases removed from V and 4 bases from J, the gap between germline ends came to 16 bases. From germline, CDR1 is SQVTM and CDR2 ANQGSEA. CDR3 region: CSAKRTDLYGYTF. In nucleotides, the CDR3 is TGCAGCGCCAAGAGGACAGACCTCTATGGCTACACCTTC.

This clone was detected once. The chain employs TRBV5-4 and TRBJ2-7; a weak D match, TRBD2 (5 bases). This CDR3 region has 14 residues. From germline, CDR1 is SGHNT and CDR2 YYREEE (reference sequence). Between the trimmed V and J ends, which lost 3 bases and 3 bases, there was a span of 13 bases. Here the CDR3 DNA reads TGTGCCAGCAGCTCGACGGACTCTTACTACGAGCAGTACTTC. This gives the protein CASSSTDSYYEQYF.

The chain employs TRBV12-3 or TRBV12-4 and TRBJ2-7; 7 bases are shared with TRBD1. The CDR3 extends over 13 amino acids. V dropped 6 bases and J dropped 3; count of bases not matched to a gene: 5. The CDR3 spells CASSSGQLYEQYF. CDR3 nucleotides: TGTGCCAGCAGCTCGGGACAGCTCTACGAGCAGTACTTC.

Remarks on this clone: Other DNA sequences of this sample code for an identical CDR3. This chain connects TRBV4-1 to TRBJ2-1, with D possibly matching TRBD1 (5 bases). Looked up from germline, CDR1 is MGHRA and CDR2 is YSYEKL. The CDR3 contains 15 residues. V shed 2 bases and J shed 0 bases, with 8 bases lying between them. The CDR3 loop reads CASSQRDSSYNEQFF. The CDR3 bases are TGCGCCAGCAGCCAACGCGACAGCTCCTACAATGAGCAGTTCTTC.